This record concerns one T cell receptor beta chain sequence. Its antigen is unknown. An amount of RNA that ranged from about 0.45 to 1 ug was reverse transcribed with random hexamers. Amplification of TCR beta CDR3 was carried out by immunoSEQ multiplex PCR, which covered 54 Vbeta and 13 Jbeta segments. One entry per CDR3 protein, called by TCRdb with MiXCR from the immunoSEQ multiplex PCR reads. The sample lists around 280,000 distinct CDR3 sequences; 85% were seen once. The sample originates from a study of CD8 T cells in Susac syndrome. General observations from the study: The study recognized that its TCR sequencing and HLA analysis covered a relatively small number of individuals.

The CDR3 has 11 amino acids. Trimming left V 8 bases short and J 1 base short, with 5 bases between. Germline lookup yields CDR1 MNHNS and CDR2 SASEGT. From blood CD8+ and CD4+ T cells, the TCR beta chain was sequenced. The chain employs TRBV6-1 and TRBJ1-1, with no clear D. The sample consisted of CD8+ T cells from PBMCs. This receptor was obtained from a human donor with multiple sclerosis. The chain's CDR3 is CASWGNTEAFF. DNA for the CDR3: TGTGCCAGCTGGGGGAACACTGAAGCTTTCTTT.